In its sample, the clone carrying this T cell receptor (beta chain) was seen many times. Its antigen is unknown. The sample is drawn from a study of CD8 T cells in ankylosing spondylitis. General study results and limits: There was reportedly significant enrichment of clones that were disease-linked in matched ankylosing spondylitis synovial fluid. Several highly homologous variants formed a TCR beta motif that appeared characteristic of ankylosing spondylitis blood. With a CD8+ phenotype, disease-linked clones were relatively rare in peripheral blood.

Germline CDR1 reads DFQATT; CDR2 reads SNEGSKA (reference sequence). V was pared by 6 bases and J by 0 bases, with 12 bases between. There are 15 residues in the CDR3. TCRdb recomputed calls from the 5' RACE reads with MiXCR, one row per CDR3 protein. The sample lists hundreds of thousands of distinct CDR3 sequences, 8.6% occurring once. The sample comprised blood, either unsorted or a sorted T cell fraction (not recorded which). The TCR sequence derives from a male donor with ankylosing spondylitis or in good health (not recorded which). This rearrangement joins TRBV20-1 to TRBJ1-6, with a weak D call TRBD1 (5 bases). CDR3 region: CSAGGQGSYNSPLHF. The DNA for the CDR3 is TGCAGTGCCGGGGGTCAAGGCTCCTATAATTCACCCCTCCACTTT.